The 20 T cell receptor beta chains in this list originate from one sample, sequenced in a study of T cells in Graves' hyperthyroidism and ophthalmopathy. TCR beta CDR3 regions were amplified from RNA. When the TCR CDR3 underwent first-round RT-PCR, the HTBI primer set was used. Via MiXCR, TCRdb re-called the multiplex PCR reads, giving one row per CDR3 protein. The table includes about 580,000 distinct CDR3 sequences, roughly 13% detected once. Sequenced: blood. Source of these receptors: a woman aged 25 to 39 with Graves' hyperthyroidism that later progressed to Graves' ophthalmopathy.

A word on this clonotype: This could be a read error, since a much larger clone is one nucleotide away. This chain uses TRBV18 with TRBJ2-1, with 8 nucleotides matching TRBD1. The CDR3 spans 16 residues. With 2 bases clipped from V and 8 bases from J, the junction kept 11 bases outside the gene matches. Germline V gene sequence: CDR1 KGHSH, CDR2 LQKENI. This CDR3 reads CASSPFTGGSHHEQFF. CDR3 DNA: TGTGCCAGCTCACCATTCACAGGGGGAAGCCACCATGAGCAGTTCTTC.

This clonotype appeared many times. The CDR3 nucleotides read TGTGCCAGCAGTTATTCCCATGTCGACTACGAGCAGTACTTC. Amino acids: CASSYSHVDYEQYF. The J gene is TRBJ2-7, the V gene TRBV6-1, with D unresolved. The germline V and J ends were trimmed by 5 bases and 3 bases, with 14 bases remaining between them. The CDR3 covers 14 residues. The V gene's germline CDR1 is MNHNS and CDR2 SASEGT.

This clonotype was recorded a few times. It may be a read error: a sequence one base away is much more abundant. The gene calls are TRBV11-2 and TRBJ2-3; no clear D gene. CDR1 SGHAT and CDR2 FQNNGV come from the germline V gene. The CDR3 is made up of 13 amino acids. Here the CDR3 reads CASSLGVPDAQYF. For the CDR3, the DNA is TGTGCCAGCAGCTTAGGGGTTCCAGATGCGCAGTATTTT. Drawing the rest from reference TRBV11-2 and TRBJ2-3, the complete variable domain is EAGVAQSPRYKIIEKRQSVAFWCNPISGHATLYWYQQILGQGPKLLIQFQNNGVVDDSQLPKDRFSAERLKGVDSTLKIQPAKLEDSAVYLCASSLGVPDAQYFGPGTRLTVL.

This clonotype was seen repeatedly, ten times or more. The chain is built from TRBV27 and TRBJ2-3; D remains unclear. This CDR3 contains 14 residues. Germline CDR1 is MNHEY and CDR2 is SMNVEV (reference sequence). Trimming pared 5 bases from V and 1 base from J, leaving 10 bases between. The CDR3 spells CASSIIGRTDTQYF. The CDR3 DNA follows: TGTGCCAGCAGTATTATCGGACGCACAGATACGCAGTATTTT.

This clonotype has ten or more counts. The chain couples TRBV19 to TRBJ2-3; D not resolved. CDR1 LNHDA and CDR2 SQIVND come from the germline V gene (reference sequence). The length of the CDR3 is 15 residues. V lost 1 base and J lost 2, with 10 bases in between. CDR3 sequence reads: CASSIGGSPTDTQYF. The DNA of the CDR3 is TGTGCCAGTAGTATAGGGGGTAGCCCCACAGATACGCAGTATTTT.

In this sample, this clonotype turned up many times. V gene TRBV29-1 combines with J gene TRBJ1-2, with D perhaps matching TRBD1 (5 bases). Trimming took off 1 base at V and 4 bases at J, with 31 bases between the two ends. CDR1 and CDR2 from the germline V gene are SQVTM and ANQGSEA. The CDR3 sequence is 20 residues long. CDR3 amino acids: CSVEGFTGVVDLGGFYGYTF. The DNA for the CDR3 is TGCAGCGTTGAAGGTTTTACGGGGGTTGTTGACTTAGGCGGTTTCTATGGCTACACCTTC.

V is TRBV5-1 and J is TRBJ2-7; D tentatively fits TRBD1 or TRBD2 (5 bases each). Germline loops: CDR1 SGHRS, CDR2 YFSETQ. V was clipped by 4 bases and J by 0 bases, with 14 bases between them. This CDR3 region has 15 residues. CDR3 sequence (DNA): TGCGCCAGCAGCCATGGGACGGAACCCTCCTACGAGCAGTACTTC. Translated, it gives CASSHGTEPSYEQYF.

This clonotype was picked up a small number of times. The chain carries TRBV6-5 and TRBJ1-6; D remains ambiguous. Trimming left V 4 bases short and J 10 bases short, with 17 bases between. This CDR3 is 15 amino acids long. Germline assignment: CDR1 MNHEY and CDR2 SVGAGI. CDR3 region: CASSSPRGGGSPLHF. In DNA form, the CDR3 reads TGTGCCAGCAGTTCCCCACGGGGAGGCGGCTCACCCCTCCACTTT.

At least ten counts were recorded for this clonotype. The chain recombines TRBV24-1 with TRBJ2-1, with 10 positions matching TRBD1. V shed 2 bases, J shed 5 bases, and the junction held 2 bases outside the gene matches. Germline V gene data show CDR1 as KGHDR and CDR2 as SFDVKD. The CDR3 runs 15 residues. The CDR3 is CATSDSGQGHNEQFF. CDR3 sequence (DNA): TGTGCCACCAGTGATTCGGGACAGGGGCACAATGAGCAGTTCTTC.

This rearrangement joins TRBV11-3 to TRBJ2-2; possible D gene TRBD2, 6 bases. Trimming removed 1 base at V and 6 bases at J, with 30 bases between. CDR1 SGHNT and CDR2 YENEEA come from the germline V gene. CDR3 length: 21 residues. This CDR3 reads CASSLAPLGLHYFGGPGELFF. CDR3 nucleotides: TGTGCCAGCAGCTTAGCCCCTTTGGGACTGCACTATTTTGGAGGACCCGGGGAGCTGTTTTTT.

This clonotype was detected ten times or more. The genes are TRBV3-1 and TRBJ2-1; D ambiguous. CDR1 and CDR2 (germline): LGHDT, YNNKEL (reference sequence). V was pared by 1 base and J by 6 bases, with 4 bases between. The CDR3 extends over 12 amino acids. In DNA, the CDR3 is TGTGCCAGCAGCCAAGTGAGCAATGAGCAGTTCTTC. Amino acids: CASSQVSNEQFF.

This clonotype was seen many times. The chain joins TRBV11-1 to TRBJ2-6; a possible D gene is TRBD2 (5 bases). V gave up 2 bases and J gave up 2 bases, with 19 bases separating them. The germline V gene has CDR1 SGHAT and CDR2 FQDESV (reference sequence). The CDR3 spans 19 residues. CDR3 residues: CASSLLGVGVSPGANVLTF. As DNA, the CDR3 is TGTGCCAGCAGCTTACTTGGGGTCGGGGTATCACCTGGGGCCAACGTCCTGACTTTC.

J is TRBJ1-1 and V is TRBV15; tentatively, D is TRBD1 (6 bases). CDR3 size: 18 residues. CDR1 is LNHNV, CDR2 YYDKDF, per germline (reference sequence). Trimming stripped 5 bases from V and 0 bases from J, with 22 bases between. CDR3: CATSGYRESLFMNTEAFF. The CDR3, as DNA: TGTGCCACCAGCGGTTACAGGGAGTCTCTTTTTATGAACACTGAAGCTTTCTTT.

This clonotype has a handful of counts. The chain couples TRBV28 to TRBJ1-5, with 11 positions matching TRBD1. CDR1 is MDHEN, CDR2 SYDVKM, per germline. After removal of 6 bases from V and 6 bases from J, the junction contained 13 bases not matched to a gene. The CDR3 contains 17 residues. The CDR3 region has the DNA TGTGCCAGCAGAATTGGGGGAGGACAGGGGGCTGGTCAGCCCCAGCATTTT. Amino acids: CASRIGGGQGAGQPQHF.

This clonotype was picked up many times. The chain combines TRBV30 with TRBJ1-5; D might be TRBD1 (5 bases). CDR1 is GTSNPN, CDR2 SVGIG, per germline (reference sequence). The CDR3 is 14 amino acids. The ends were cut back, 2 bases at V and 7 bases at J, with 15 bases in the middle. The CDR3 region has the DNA TGTGCCTGGAGTCCGCGTAGGGGTAGGCAGCCCCAGCATTTT. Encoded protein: CAWSPRRGRQPQHF.

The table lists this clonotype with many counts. The CDR3 DNA follows: TGTGCCACCCTAGGTCCTGGGGGGACTGAAGCTTTCTTT. Its protein is CATLGPGGTEAFF. The chain carries TRBV24-1 and TRBJ1-1; TRBD1 is a possible D gene (5 bases). The CDR3 consists of 13 residues. Per the germline V gene, CDR1 is KGHDR and CDR2 is SFDVKD. V shed 9 bases and J shed 5 bases, with 15 bases lying between them.

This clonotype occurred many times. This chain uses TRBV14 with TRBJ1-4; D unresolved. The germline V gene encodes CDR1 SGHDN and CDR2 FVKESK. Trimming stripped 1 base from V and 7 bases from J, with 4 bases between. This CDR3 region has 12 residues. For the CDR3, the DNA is TGTGCCAGCAGCCAAGGTAGTGAAAAACTGTTTTTT. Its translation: CASSQGSEKLFF.

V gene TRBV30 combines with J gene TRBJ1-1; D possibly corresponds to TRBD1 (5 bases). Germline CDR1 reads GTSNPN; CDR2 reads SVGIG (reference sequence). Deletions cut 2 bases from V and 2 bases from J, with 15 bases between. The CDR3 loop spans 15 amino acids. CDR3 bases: TGTGCCTGGAGTCGATGGGGGACGGCAAACACTGAAGCTTTCTTT. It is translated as CAWSRWGTANTEAFF.

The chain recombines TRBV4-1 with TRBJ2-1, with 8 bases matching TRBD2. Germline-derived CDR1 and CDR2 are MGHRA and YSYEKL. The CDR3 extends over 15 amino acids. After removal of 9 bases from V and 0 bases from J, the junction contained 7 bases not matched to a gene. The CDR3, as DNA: TGCGCCAGTTCGGGGGGGAAAAGCTCCTACAATGAGCAGTTCTTC. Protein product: CASSGGKSSYNEQFF.

CDR3 sequence reads: CATRASGELFF. Here the CDR3 DNA reads TGTGCCACTAGAGCCTCAGGGGAGCTGTTTTTT. This sequence joins TRBV19 and TRBJ2-2; no firm D call. Germline lookup yields CDR1 LNHDA and CDR2 SQIVND (reference sequence). The CDR3 sequence is 11 residues long. Trimming removed 10 bases at V and 8 bases at J, with 11 bases between.